The 5 T cell receptor beta chains below all came from one sample that was sequenced in a study of cytomegalovirus exposure and HLA in healthy donors. Primers included in the PCR were 60 Vbeta and 13 Jbeta primers. Measured with immunoSEQ multiplex PCR; TCRdb has only the in-frame clones, and not every one. The sample comprises around 170,000 clones, 70% to 80% of which are singletons, and about 1.6% rests with the top ten. The sample consisted of PBMCs. The receptors stem from a young man in good health and CMV-seronegative.

The chain recombines TRBV28 with TRBJ1-6; 9 bases align to TRBD1. Germline assignment: CDR1 MDHEN and CDR2 SYDVKM. The V segment lost 5 bases and the J segment 8 bases; nucleotides outside the gene matches: 4. CDR3 length: 14 residues. CDR3 DNA: TGTGCCAGCAGTACAGGGGGCGTGGATTCACCCCTCCACTTT. Its translation: CASSTGGVDSPLHF.

This clone was counted only a few times. In DNA, the CDR3 is TGTGCCAGCTCACCACTAGCGGGACGTAACAATGAGCAGTTCTTC. Amino acid sequence: CASSPLAGRNNEQFF. The rearrangement uses TRBV18 and TRBJ2-1; TRBD2 matches 8 bases. The CDR3 is 15 amino acids. Trimming at V came to 1 base and at J to 5 bases, leaving 4 bases not matched to a gene. Germline V gene lookup returns CDR1 KGHSH and CDR2 LQKENI.

The chain employs TRBV28 and TRBJ2-5; TRBD1 matches at 7 bases. With the DNA end fitting TRBJ2-7 better, the J assignment may be wrong. Per the germline V gene, CDR1 is MDHEN and CDR2 is SYDVKM. This CDR3 spans 14 amino acids. The CDR3: CASSLGQLSYEQYF. Written as DNA, the CDR3 is TGTGCCAGCAGTTTGGGACAGCTATCCTACGAGCAGTACTTC.

This chain joins TRBV21-1 and TRBJ1-1. TRBV21-1 is tagged as a pseudogene. The CDR3 runs 14 residues. The CDR3 protein is CASSAGLGGTEAFF. The CDR3, as DNA: TGTGCCAGCAGCGCGGGCCTTGGGGGGACTGAAGCTTTCTTT.

This chain connects TRBV6-5 to TRBJ2-7; the D gene is possibly TRBD1 (6 bases). V lost 4 bases to trimming and J lost 0 bases, with 10 bases between them. Germline lookup yields CDR1 MNHEY and CDR2 SVGAGI. CDR3 length: 14 amino acids. The CDR3 here is CASSLLDSSYEQYF. The CDR3 coding sequence is TGTGCCAGCAGTTTATTGGACAGCTCCTACGAGCAGTACTTC.